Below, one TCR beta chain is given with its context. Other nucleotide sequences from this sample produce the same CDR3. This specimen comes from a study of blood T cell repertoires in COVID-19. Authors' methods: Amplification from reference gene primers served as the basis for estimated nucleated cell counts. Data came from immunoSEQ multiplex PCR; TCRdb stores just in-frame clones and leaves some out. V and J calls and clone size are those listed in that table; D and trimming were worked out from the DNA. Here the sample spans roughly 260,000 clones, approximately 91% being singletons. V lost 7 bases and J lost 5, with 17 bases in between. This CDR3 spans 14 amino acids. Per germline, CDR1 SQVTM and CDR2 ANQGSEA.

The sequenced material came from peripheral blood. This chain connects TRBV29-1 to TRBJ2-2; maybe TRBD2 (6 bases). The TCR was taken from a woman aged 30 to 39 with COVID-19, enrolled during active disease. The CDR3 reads CSAERGGGTGELFF. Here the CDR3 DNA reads TGCAGCGCAGAACGGGGTGGAGGGACCGGGGAGCTGTTTTTT.